This paragraph covers one T cell receptor beta chain sequence. The source of the sample is a study of blood T cell repertoires in COVID-19. Study-wide background: Whether acute or convalescent, the COVID-19 samples came from the United States, Italy and Spain.

Clinical history as reported by participants underpinned cohort assignment. This table comes from immunoSEQ multiplex PCR, and its TCRdb copy is limited to in-frame clones, with some not included. The sample has hundreds of thousands of clones; around 85% are singletons. V shed 4 bases and J shed 10 bases, with 17 bases lying between them. CDR1 SNHLY and CDR2 FYNNEI come from the germline V gene. The CDR3 loop spans 14 amino acids. This TCR came from a woman in her forties who had recovered from COVID-19. The genes are TRBV2 and TRBJ2-1; tentatively, D is TRBD1 (6 bases). Sequencing input: PBMCs or T cells enriched from blood (not recorded which). The CDR3 DNA is TGTGCCAGCAGTGTCGGACAGTCAATAGCGGAGCAGTTCTTC. Its protein product is CASSVGQSIAEQFF.